The T cell receptor (beta chain) under discussion was sequenced for a study of T cell changes during pregnancy in multiple sclerosis (dated by TCRdb to the late 2010s). Notes on the research overall: Changes in the T cell repertoire over the course of pregnancy were examined in this study in women with multiple sclerosis.

CDR1 SGHNT and CDR2 YENEEA were looked up in the germline V gene. At the junction V is shortened by 0 bases and J by 6 bases, with 12 bases in between. Its CDR3 holds 14 amino acids, cysteine through phenylalanine. Just CDR3 DNA is preserved here, 42 bases in frame from base 1. On this clone itself: No antigen is known for it. Per-nucleotide qualities are absent, and no much larger clonotype sits a single base away.

Libraries were prepared through the immunoSEQ multiplex PCR assay. TCRdb's version of the immuneACCESS table is confined to in-frame rearrangements and falls short of the full clone set. An unresolved V gene accounts for under half of the shortfall where checked; the remainder is of unknown origin. This sample is represented by fewer than 80,000 clones; roughly 90% of them were singletons. The top ten clonotypes cover just under 0.3% of the sample. This receptor chain uses TRBV11-3 and TRBJ2-7; a weak D assignment points to TRBD1 (6 bases agree). Sequences were derived from CD4+ T cells from peripheral blood mononuclear cells, sampled in the third trimester of pregnancy. The sequence was collected from a female donor in good health, enrolled as a control in a pregnancy study. The sequence in DNA is TGTGCCAGCAGCTTAGATACAGGGACGAGCGAGCAGTACTTC. The resulting protein is CASSLDTGTSEQYF.